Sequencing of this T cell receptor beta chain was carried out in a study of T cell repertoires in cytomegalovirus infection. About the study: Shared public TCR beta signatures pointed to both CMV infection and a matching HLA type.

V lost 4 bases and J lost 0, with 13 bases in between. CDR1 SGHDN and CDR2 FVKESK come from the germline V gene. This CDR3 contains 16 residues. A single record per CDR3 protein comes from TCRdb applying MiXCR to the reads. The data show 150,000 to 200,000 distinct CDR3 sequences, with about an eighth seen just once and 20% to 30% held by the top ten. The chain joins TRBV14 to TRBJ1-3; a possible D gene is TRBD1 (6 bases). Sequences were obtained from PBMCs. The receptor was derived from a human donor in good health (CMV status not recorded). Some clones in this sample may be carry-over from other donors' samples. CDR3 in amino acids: CASSPPTGTSGNTIYF. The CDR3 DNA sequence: TGTGCCAGCAGCCCGCCCACAGGGACCTCTGGAAACACCATATATTTT.